This T cell receptor (beta chain) was recovered during a study of human T cells and chemical hapten exposure. The overall study: Patch testing placed 0.01% DPC on the upper back, with readings at 6 days. Alopecia areata, totalis and universalis patients, mostly female, were included. The study, taken as a whole, reports: Following DPC sensitization, TCRs present above 1 in 1000 frequency showed no change.

Specified time point: patch test 1, 2 weeks after DPC sensitization. The sample's treatment: therapeutic diphenylcyclopropenone sensitization with weekly scalp DPC. As regards this clonotype: Its cognate antigen is unknown.

The study used a library that attached unique molecular identifiers to individual cDNA molecules. Each CDR3 protein gets one entry after TCRdb re-called the RACE reads with MiXCR. The sample yields tens of thousands of distinct CDR3 sequences, about 9.3% seen once. Germline CDR1 reads SNHLY; CDR2 reads FYNNEI. The CDR3 extends over 14 amino acids. V lost 4 bases to trimming and J lost 0 bases, with 7 bases between them. Sample: whole blood, taken in connection with sensitization to the hapten diphenylcyclopropenone (DPC). This receptor was taken from a woman aged 40 to 50 with alopecia areata. Some clones in this sample may be carry-over from other donors' samples. The gene calls are TRBV2 and TRBJ1-5; D not resolved. This CDR3 reads CASSGLISNQPQHF. CDR3 bases: TGTGCCAGCAGTGGACTGATTAGCAATCAGCCCCAGCATTTT.